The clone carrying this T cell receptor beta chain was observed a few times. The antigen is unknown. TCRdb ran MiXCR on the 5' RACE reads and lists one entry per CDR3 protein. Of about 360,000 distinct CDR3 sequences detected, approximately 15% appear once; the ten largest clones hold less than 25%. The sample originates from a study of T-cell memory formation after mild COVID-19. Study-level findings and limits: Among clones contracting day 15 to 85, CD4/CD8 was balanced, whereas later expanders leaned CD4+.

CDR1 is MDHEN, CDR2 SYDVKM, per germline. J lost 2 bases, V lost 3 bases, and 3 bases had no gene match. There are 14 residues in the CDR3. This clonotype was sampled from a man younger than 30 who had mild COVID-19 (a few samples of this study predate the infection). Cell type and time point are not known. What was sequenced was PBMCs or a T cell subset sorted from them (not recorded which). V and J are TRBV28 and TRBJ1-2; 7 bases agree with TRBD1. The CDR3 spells CASSFAGQNYGYTF. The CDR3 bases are TGTGCCAGCAGTTTTGCGGGACAGAACTATGGCTACACCTTC.